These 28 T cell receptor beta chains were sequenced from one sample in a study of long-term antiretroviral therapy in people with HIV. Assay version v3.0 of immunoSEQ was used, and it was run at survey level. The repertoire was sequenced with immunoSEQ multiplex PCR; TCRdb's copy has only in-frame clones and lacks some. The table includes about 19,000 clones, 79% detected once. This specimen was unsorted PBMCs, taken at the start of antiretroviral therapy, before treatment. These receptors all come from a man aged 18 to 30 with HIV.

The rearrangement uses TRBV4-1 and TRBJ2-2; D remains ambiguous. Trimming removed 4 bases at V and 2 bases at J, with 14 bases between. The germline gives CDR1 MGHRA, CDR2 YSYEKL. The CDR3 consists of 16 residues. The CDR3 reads CASSPGYGTNTGELFF. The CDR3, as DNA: TGCGCCAGCAGCCCTGGATATGGCACTAACACCGGGGAGCTGTTTTTT.

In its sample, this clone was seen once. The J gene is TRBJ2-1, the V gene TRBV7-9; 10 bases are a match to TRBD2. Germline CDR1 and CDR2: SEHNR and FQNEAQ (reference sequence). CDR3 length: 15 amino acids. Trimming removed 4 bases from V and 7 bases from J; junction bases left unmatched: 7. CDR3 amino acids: CASSSSGLAFNEQFF. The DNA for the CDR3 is TGTGCCAGCAGCTCATCGGGACTAGCGTTTAATGAGCAGTTCTTC.

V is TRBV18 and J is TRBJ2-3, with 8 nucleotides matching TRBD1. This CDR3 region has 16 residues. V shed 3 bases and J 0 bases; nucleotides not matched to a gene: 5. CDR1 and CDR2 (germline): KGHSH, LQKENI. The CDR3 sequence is CASSPPRGQSTDTQYF. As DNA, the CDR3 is TGTGCCAGCTCACCGCCCAGGGGGCAGAGCACAGATACGCAGTATTTT.

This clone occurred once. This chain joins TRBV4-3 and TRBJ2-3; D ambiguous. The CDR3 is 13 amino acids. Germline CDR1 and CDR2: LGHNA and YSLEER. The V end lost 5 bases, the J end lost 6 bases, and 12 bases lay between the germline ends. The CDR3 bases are TGCGCCAGCAGCGTACTCCCTGGGGATACGCAGTATTTT. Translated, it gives CASSVLPGDTQYF.

The CDR3 reads CASKQGLFNQPQHF. As DNA, the CDR3 is TGTGCCAGTAAGCAGGGGCTATTCAATCAGCCCCAGCATTTT. J is TRBJ1-5 and V is TRBV19, with D perhaps TRBD1 (6 bases). Germline assignment: CDR1 LNHDA and CDR2 SQIVND (reference sequence). Trimming cost V 7 bases and J 3 bases, with 13 bases left between them. The CDR3 spans 14 residues.

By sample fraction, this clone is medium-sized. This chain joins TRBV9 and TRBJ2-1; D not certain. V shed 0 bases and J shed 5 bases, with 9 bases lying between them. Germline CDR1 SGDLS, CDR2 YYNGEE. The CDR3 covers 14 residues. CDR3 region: CASSVGGSNNEQFF. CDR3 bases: TGTGCCAGCAGCGTAGGGGGATCTAACAATGAGCAGTTCTTC.

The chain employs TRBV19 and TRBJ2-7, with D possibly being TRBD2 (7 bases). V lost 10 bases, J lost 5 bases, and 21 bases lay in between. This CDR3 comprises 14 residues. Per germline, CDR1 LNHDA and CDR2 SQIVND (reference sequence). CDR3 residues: CATSKGGGPDEQYF. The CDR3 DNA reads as TGTGCCACCTCAAAAGGGGGAGGGCCTGACGAGCAGTACTTC.

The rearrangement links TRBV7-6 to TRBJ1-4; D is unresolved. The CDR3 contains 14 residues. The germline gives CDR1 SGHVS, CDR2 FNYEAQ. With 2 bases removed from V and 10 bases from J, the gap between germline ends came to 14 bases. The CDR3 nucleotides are TGTGCCAGCAGCTTAAATCCCTCGGGAGGAAAACTGTTTTTT. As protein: CASSLNPSGGKLFF.

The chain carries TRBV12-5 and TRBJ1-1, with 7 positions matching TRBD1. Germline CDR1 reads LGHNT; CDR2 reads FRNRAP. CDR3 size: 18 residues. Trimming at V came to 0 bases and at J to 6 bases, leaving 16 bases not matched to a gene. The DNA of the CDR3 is TGTGCTAGTGGTTTGGTACTAGGCAGGGGGGGTGTAAACGCTGAAGCTTTCTTT. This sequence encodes CASGLVLGRGGVNAEAFF. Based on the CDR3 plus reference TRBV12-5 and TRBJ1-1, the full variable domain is DARVTQTPRHKVTEMGQEVTMRCQPILGHNTVFWYRQTMMQGLELLAYFRNRAPLDDSGMPKDRFSAEMPDATLATLKIQPSEPRDSAVYFCASGLVLGRGGVNAEAFFGQGTRLTVV.

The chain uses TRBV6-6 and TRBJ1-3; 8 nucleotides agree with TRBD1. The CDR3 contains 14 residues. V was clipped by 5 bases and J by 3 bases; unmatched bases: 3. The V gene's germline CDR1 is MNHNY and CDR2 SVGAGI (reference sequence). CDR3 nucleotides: TGTGCCAGCAGTAACGGACAGGGTGGAAACACCATATATTTT. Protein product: CASSNGQGGNTIYF.

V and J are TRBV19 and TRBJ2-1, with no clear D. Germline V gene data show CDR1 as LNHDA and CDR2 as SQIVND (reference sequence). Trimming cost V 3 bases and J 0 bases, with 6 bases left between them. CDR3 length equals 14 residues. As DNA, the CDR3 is TGTGCCAGTAGTATCCAGAGCTCCTACAATGAGCAGTTCTTC. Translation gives CASSIQSSYNEQFF.

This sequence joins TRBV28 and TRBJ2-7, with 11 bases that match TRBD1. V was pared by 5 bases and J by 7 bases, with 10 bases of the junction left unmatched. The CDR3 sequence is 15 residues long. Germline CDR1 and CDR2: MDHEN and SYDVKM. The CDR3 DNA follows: TGTGCCAGCAGTCGGACAGGGGGCGACCCCTTGGAGCAGTACTTC. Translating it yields CASSRTGGDPLEQYF. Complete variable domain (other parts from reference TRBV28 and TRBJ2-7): DVKVTQSSRYLVKRTGEKVFLECVQDMDHENMFWYRQDPGLGLRLIYFSYDVKMKEKGDIPEGYSVSREKKERFSLILESASTNQTSMYLCASSRTGGDPLEQYFGPGTRLTVT.

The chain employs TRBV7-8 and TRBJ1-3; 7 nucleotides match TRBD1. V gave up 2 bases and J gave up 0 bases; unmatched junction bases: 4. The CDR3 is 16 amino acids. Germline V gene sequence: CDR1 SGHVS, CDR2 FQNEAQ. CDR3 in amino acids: CASSLYRGLSGNTIYF. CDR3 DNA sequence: TGTGCCAGCAGCTTATATAGGGGGCTCTCTGGAAACACCATATATTTT.

In nucleotides, the CDR3 is TGTGCCAGCAGCTTGGGTGGATCTGACTACGAGCAGTACTTC. Residues: CASSLGGSDYEQYF. The chain joins TRBV5-6 to TRBJ2-7; D is uncertain. The CDR3 spans 14 residues. Germline lookup yields CDR1 SGHDT and CDR2 YYEEEE. Trimming cost V 0 bases and J 3 bases, with 10 bases left between them.

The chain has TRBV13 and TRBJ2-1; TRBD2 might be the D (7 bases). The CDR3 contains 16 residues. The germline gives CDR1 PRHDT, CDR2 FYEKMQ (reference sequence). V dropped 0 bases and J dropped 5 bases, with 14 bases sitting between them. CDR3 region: CASSLGGGRDDNEQFF. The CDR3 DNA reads TGTGCCAGCAGCTTAGGGGGGGGGCGCGATGACAATGAGCAGTTCTTC. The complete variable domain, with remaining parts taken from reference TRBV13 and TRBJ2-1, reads AAGVIQSPRHLIKEKRETATLKCYPIPRHDTVYWYQQGPGQDPQFLISFYEKMQSDKGSIPDRFSAQQFSDYHSELNMSSLELGDSALYFCASSLGGGRDDNEQFFGPGTRLTVL.

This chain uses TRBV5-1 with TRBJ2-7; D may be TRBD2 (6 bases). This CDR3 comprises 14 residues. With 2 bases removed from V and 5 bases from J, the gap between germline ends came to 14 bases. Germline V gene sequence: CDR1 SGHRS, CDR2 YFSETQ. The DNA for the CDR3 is TGCGCCAGCAGCTTACGGGACTCAGCCCACGAGCAGTACTTC. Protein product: CASSLRDSAHEQYF.

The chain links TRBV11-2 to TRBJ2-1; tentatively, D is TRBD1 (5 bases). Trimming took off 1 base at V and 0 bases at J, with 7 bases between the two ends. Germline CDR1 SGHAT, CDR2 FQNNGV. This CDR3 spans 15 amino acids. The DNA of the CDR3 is TGTGCCAGCAGCTTAGCTAGGGGCTCCTACAATGAGCAGTTCTTC. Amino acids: CASSLARGSYNEQFF. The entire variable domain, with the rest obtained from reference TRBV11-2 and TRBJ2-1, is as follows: EAGVAQSPRYKIIEKRQSVAFWCNPISGHATLYWYQQILGQGPKLLIQFQNNGVVDDSQLPKDRFSAERLKGVDSTLKIQPAKLEDSAVYLCASSLARGSYNEQFFGPGTRLTVL.

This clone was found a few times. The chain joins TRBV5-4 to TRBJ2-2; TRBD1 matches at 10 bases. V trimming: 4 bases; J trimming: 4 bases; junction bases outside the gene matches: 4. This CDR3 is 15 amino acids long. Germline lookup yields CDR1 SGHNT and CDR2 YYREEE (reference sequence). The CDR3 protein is CASSGDRGGTGELFF. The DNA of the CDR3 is TGTGCCAGCAGCGGGGACAGGGGTGGCACCGGGGAGCTGTTTTTT.

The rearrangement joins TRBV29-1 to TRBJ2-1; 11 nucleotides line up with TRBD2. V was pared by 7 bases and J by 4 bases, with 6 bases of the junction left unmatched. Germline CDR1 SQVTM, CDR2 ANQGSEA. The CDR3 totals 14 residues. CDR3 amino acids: CSAPGLAAYNEQFF. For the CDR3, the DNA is TGCAGCGCCCCGGGACTAGCGGCTTACAATGAGCAGTTCTTC.

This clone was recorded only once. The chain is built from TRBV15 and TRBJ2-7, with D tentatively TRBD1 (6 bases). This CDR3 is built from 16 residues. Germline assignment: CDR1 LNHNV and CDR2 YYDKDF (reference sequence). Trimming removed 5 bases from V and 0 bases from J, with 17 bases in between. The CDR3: CATSLNRDPSSYEQYF. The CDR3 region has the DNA TGTGCCACCAGCCTGAACAGGGACCCAAGCTCCTACGAGCAGTACTTC.

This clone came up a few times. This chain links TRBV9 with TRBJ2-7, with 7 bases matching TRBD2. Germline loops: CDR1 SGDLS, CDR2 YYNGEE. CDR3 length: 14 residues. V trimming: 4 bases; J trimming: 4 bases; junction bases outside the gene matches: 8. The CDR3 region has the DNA TGTGCCAGCAGCCCCTGGGAGGGTTCATACGAGCAGTACTTC. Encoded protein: CASSPWEGSYEQYF.

In DNA form, the CDR3 reads TGTGCCAGCAGTGACACGGGATACACTGAAGCTTTCTTT. Its translation is CASSDTGYTEAFF. The chain couples TRBV14 to TRBJ1-1; D not certain. V lost 6 bases to trimming and J lost 3 bases, with 11 bases between them. The CDR3 runs 13 residues. From germline, CDR1 is SGHDN and CDR2 FVKESK.

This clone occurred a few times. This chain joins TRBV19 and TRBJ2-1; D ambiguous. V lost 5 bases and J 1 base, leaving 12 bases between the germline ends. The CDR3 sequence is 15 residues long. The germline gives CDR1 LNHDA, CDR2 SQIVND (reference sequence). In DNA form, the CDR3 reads TGTGCCAGTAGTGACCGGGCATGGTCCTACAATGAGCAGTTCTTC. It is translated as CASSDRAWSYNEQFF.

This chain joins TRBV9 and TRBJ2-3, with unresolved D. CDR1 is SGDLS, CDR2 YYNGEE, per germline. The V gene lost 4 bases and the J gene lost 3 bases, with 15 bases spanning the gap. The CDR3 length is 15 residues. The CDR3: CASSSRLLGTDTQYF. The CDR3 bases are TGTGCCAGCAGCTCCCGACTGTTGGGTACAGATACGCAGTATTTT.

CDR3 sequence reads: CASSTGSSGNTIYF. The CDR3 region has the DNA TGTGCCAGCTCAACAGGGAGCTCTGGAAACACCATATATTTT. The chain couples TRBV18 to TRBJ1-3; D possibly corresponds to TRBD1 (6 bases). CDR3 length: 14 residues. CDR1 KGHSH and CDR2 LQKENI come from the germline V gene. V was clipped by 5 bases and J by 0 bases, with 8 bases between them.

CDR3 protein: CASSMDRGYEQYF. CDR3 DNA: TGTGCCAGTAGTATGGACAGGGGCTACGAGCAGTACTTC. V usage is TRBV19 and J usage is TRBJ2-7; 9 bases fit TRBD1. CDR1 LNHDA and CDR2 SQIVND come from the germline V gene (reference sequence). This CDR3 comprises 13 residues. J lost 3 bases, V lost 3 bases, and 0 bases had no gene match.

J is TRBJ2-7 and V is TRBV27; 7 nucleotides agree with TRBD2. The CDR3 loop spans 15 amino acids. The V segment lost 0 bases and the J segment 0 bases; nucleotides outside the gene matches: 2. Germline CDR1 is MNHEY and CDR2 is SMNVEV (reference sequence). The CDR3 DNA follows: TGTGCCAGCAGTTTATCGGGGGGGGGCTCCTACGAGCAGTACTTC. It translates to CASSLSGGGSYEQYF.

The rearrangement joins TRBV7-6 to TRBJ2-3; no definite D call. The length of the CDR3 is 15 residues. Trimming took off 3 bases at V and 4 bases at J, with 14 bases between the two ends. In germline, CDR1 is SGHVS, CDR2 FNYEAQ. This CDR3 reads CASSFMSESPDTQYF. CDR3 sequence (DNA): TGTGCCAGCAGCTTCATGTCGGAGTCTCCAGATACGCAGTATTTT.